The table lists the clone carrying this TCR beta chain with many counts. Its antigen is currently unknown. This sample was taken from a study of Graves' ophthalmopathy and Graves' hyperthyroidism. Study-wide results and limits: The model predicted progression of ophthalmopathy with a sensitivity of about 68%, and its specificity was about 76%.

Trimming cost V 0 bases and J 4 bases, with 6 bases left between them. This CDR3 is 13 amino acids long. CDR1 and CDR2 from the germline V gene are MNHEY and SMNVEV (reference sequence). Amplification targeted the TCR beta CDR3 regions, with RNA transcripts as the source material. HTBI-primed RT-PCR formed the first round, and a multiplex PCR formed the second. TCRdb redid the calling of the multiplex PCR reads with MiXCR, one entry per CDR3 protein. This repertoire shows approximately 210,000 distinct CDR3 sequences, 25% to 30% found once; its top ten account for around 10%. Input material: peripheral blood. This TCR came from a man between 45 and 60 years old with Graves' ophthalmopathy. The rearrangement joins TRBV27 to TRBJ1-2; D not resolved. The CDR3 loop is CASSLSGAYGYTF. In nucleotides, the CDR3 is TGTGCCAGCAGTTTATCAGGAGCCTATGGCTACACCTTC.